The entry below describes one TCR beta chain. Between the trimmed V and J ends, which lost 2 bases and 6 bases, there was a span of 14 bases. The CDR3 sequence is 14 residues long. The germline gives CDR1 SGHDT, CDR2 YYEEEE. This entry belongs to a study of neurological immune-mediated disorders. The authors produced cDNA by 5'RACE using 10-nucleotide random UMIs. TCRdb re-analysed the 5' RACE reads in MiXCR, keeping a single row per CDR3 protein. This sample carries some 16,000 distinct CDR3 sequences, roughly 14% of them seen once, and the ten largest clones take roughly an eighth. This sequence joins TRBV5-6 and TRBJ1-1; possibly TRBD1 for D (6 bases). The sample consisted of PBMCs. This TCR came from a man aged 60 to 69 with HTLV-1-associated myelopathy (HAM/TSP). Here the CDR3 reads CASSFIVQGSEAFF. The CDR3 bases are TGTGCCAGCAGCTTTATCGTACAGGGATCTGAAGCTTTCTTT.